The 9 T cell receptor beta chains below all came from one sample that was sequenced in a study of identical twins. TCRdb re-called the 5' RACE reads through MiXCR, storing one row per CDR3 protein. The table has around 1.7 million distinct CDR3 sequences, more than 30% seen once; the top ten hold under 0.35%. Sequenced material: cord blood. Source of these receptors: a newborn girl in good health.

This clonotype came up many times. V gene TRBV12-3 or TRBV12-4 combines with J gene TRBJ2-5; D ambiguous. The V end lost 2 bases, the J end lost 1 base, and 8 bases lay between the germline ends. This CDR3 comprises 14 residues. CDR3 bases: TGTGCCAGCAGTTTATTAAGGTCCCAAGAGACCCAGTACTTC. Protein: CASSLLRSQETQYF.

This clonotype was seen only a few times. The chain combines TRBV7-2 with TRBJ1-2, with D perhaps TRBD1 (5 bases). This CDR3 contains 17 residues. CDR1 is SGHTA, CDR2 FQGNSA, per germline. The ends were cut back, 5 bases at V and 1 base at J, with 20 bases in the middle. The CDR3 sequence is CASSPVGGTKNNYGYTF. As DNA, the CDR3 is TGTGCCAGCAGCCCCGTGGGAGGGACGAAAAATAACTATGGCTACACCTTC. Full variable domain (remainder filled in from reference TRBV7-2 and TRBJ1-2): GAGVSQSPSNKVTEKGKDVELRCDPISGHTALYWYRQSLGQGLEFLIYFQGNSAPDKSGLPSDRFSAERTGGSVSTLTIQRTQQEDSAVYLCASSPVGGTKNNYGYTFGSGTRLTVV.

V gene TRBV20-1 combines with J gene TRBJ2-1, with a weak D call TRBD1 (5 bases). CDR3 length: 14 residues. The V end was cut by 3 bases, the J end by 3 bases, with 12 bases between. CDR1 DFQATT and CDR2 SNEGSKA come from the germline V gene (reference sequence). The CDR3 region has the DNA TGCAGTGCTAGTTCAGGGCGTCGCTACAATGAGCAGTTCTTC. It encodes CSASSGRRYNEQFF.

The table lists this clonotype with a few counts. This chain links TRBV15 with TRBJ2-1, with 8 nucleotides matching TRBD2. Germline V CDR1 and CDR2: LNHNV, YYDKDF (reference sequence). This CDR3 has 15 residues. V gave up 5 bases and J gave up 7 bases; unmatched junction bases: 10. Here the CDR3 reads CATSVPGTRVNEQFF. In DNA, the CDR3 is TGTGCCACCAGCGTACCCGGGACTAGAGTTAATGAGCAGTTCTTC.

J is TRBJ1-1 and V is TRBV9; 8 positions agree with TRBD1. The CDR3 is 16 residues long. J gave up 4 bases and V 0 bases, and 8 bases lay outside the gene matches. The germline gives CDR1 SGDLS, CDR2 YYNGEE. CDR3 amino acids: CASSVGGTGGGTEAFF. The DNA of the CDR3 is TGTGCCAGCAGCGTAGGTGGGACAGGTGGGGGCACTGAAGCTTTCTTT.

V usage is TRBV29-1 and J usage is TRBJ1-1; 8 positions match TRBD1. The CDR3 is 14 amino acids. CDR1 is SQVTM, CDR2 ANQGSEA, per germline. The trim removed 5 bases at V and 5 bases at J, leaving 10 bases unmatched. CDR3 nucleotides: TGCAGCGTTAAATTGGGGGACAGGAAGACTGAAGCTTTCTTT. Its translation is CSVKLGDRKTEAFF. The whole variable domain, remainder taken from reference TRBV29-1 and TRBJ1-1, is SAVISQKPSRDICQRGTSLTIQCQVDSQVTMMFWYRQQPGQSLTLIATANQGSEATYESGFVIDKFPISRPNLTFSTLTVSNMSPEDSSIYLCSVKLGDRKTEAFFGQGTRLTVV.

This clonotype was detected many times. This chain links TRBV5-1 with TRBJ1-6; 9 bases fit TRBD1. V was clipped by 0 bases and J by 7 bases; unmatched bases: 2. Germline loops: CDR1 SGHRS, CDR2 YFSETQ. The CDR3 is made up of 15 amino acids. The CDR3 region is CASSLGTGENSPLHF. CDR3 coding DNA: TGCGCCAGCAGCTTGGGGACAGGGGAGAATTCACCCCTCCACTTT.

Regarding this clonotype: Just one base apart from a much larger clone, this may be a read error. The rearrangement uses TRBV5-1 and TRBJ2-7, with D tentatively TRBD2 (6 bases). Germline values: CDR1 SGHRS, CDR2 YFSETQ. The CDR3 totals 15 residues. Trimming took off 4 bases at V and 4 bases at J, with 18 bases between the two ends. CDR3 sequence: CASSVGRPGPYEQYF. CDR3 nucleotides: TGCGCCAGCAGCGTGGGGAGGCCAGGGCCTTACGAGCAGTACTTC. The full variable domain, its missing parts supplied by reference TRBV5-1 and TRBJ2-7, is KAGVTQTPRYLIKTRGQQVTLSCSPISGHRSVSWYQQTPGQGLQFLFEYFSETQRNKGNFPGRFSGRQFSNSRSEMNVSTLELGDSALYLCASSVGRPGPYEQYFGPGTRLTVT.

Concerning this clonotype: Compared with germline, one end of the junction differs, possibly owing to a read error. The chain uses TRBV12-3 or TRBV12-4 and TRBJ2-3, with D possibly TRBD1 on 6 matching bases. The length of the CDR3 is 15 residues. The CDR3 is CASSLVGQSADTQYF. As DNA, the CDR3 is TGTGCCAGCAGCTTAGTTGGACAGAGCGCAGATACGCAGTATTTT.